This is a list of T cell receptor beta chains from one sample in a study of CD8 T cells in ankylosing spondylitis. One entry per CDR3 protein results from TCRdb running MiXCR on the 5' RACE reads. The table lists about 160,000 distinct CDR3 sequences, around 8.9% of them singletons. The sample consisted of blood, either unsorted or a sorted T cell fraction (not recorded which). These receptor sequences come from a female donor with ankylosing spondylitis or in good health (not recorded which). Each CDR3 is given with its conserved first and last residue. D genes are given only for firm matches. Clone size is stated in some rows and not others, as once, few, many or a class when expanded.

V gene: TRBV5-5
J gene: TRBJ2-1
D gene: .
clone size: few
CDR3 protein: CASSSGTYNEQFF
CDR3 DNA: TGTGCCAGCAGCTCGGGGACCTACAATGAGCAGTTCTTC

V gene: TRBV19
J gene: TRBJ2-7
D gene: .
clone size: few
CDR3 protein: CASSMFPQGYEQYF
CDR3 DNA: TGTGCCAGTAGTATGTTTCCACAAGGATACGAGCAGTACTTC

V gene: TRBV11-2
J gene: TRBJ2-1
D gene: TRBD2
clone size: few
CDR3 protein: CASSPGTSGIPRDEQFF
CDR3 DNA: TGTGCCAGCAGCCCAGGGACTAGCGGGATACCGAGGGATGAGCAGTTCTTC

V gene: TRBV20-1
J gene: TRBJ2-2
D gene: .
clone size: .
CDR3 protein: CSAFRPTSRGIDTGELFF
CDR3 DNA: TGCAGTGCTTTCCGCCCAACTAGCAGAGGGATTGACACCGGGGAGCTGTTTTTT

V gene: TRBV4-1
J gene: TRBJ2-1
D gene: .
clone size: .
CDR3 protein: CASSQMGAIGGYNEQFF
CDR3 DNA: TGCGCCAGCAGCCAGATGGGGGCGATCGGCGGGTACAATGAGCAGTTCTTC

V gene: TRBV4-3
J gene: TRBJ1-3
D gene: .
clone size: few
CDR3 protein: CASSQHQGGGNTIYF
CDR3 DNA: TGCGCCAGCAGCCAACATCAGGGCGGTGGAAACACCATATATTTT

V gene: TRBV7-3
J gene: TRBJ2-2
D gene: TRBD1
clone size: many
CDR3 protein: CASSAKGTGEPGELFF
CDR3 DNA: TGTGCCAGCAGCGCCAAGGGGACAGGGGAGCCCGGGGAGCTGTTTTTT

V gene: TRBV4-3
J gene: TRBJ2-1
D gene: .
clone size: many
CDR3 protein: CASSQDDTHPYNEQFF
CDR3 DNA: TGCGCCAGCAGCCAAGATGACACCCACCCCTACAATGAGCAGTTCTTC

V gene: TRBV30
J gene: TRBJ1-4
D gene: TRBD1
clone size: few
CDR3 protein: CAWTAGQGNEKLFF
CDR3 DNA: TGTGCCTGGACGGCGGGACAGGGGAATGAAAAACTGTTTTTT

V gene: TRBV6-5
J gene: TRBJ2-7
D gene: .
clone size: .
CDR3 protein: CASSSYRWTAYSYEQYF
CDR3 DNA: TGTGCCAGCAGTTCCTACAGGTGGACAGCCTACTCCTACGAGCAGTACTTC

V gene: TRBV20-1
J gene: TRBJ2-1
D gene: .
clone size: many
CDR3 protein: CSARENEQFF
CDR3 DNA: TGCAGTGCTAGGGAAAATGAGCAGTTCTTC

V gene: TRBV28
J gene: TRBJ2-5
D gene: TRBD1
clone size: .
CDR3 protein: CATKTGQGLETQYF
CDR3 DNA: TGTGCCACCAAGACGGGACAGGGGCTGGAGACCCAGTACTTC

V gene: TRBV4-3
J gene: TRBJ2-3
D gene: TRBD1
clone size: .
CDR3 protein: CASSQDWTGIRDTQYF
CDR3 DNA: TGCGCCAGCAGCCAAGATTGGACAGGGATTCGAGATACGCAGTATTTT

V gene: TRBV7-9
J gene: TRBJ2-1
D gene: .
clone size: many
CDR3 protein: CASSHGDRDYNEQFF
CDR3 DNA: TGTGCCAGCTCACACGGGGACCGTGACTACAATGAGCAGTTCTTC

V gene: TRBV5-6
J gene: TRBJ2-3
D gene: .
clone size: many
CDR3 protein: CASSAMSDTQYF
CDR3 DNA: TGTGCCAGCAGCGCGATGTCAGATACGCAGTATTTT

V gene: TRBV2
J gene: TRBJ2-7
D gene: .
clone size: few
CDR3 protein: CASRIGVEFHEQYF
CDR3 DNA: TGTGCCAGCCGAATCGGAGTGGAGTTCCACGAGCAGTACTTC

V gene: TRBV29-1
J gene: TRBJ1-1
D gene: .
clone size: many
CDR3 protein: CSVLDGEAFF
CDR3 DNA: TGCAGCGTTTTAGATGGTGAAGCTTTCTTT

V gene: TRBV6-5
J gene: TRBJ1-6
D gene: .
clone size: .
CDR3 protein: CASSYSDSLELHF
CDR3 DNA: TGTGCCAGCAGTTACTCAGACAGCCTTGAGCTCCACTTT

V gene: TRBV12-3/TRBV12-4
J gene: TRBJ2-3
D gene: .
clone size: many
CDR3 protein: CASSLAVPDTQYF
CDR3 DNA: TGTGCCAGCAGTTTAGCAGTCCCAGATACGCAGTATTTT

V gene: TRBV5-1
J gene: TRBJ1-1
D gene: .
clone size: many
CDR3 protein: CASSQGLNTEAFF
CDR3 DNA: TGCGCCAGCAGCCAGGGGCTGAACACTGAAGCTTTCTTT

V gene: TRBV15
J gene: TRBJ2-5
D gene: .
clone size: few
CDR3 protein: CATSLPLQGQGETQYF
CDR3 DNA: TGTGCCACCAGCTTACCCTTACAGGGTCAGGGTGAGACCCAGTACTTC

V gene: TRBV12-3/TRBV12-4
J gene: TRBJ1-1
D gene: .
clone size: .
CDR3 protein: CASSSPGRTEAFF
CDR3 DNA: TGTGCCAGCAGTTCCCCTGGACGCACTGAAGCTTTCTTT

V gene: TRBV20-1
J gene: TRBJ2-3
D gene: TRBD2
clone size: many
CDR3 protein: CSATSGSSADTQYF
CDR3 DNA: TGCAGTGCCACTAGCGGGAGTAGCGCAGATACGCAGTATTTT

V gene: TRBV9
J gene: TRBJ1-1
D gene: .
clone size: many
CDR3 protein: CASSVAQNTEAFF
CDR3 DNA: TGTGCCAGCAGCGTAGCCCAGAACACTGAAGCTTTCTTT

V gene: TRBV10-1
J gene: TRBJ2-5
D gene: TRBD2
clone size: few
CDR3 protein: CASKIPSGPQETQYF
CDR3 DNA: TGCGCCAGCAAGATCCCTAGCGGGCCCCAAGAGACCCAGTACTTC

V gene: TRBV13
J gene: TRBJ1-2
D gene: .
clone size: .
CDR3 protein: CASSLGSREKSGYTF
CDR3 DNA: TGTGCCAGCAGCTTAGGCTCCAGGGAAAAGTCTGGCTACACCTTC

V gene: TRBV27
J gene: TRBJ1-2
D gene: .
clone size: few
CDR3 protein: CASSLGGGGGYTF
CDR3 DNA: TGTGCCAGCAGTTTAGGTGGGGGAGGTGGCTACACCTTC

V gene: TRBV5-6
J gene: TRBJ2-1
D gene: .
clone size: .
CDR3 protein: CASSLAPSSKGEQFF
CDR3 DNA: TGTGCCAGCAGCTTGGCGCCTAGCTCTAAGGGTGAGCAGTTCTTC

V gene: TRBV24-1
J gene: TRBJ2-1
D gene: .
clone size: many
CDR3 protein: CATEGGSSYNEQFF
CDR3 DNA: TGTGCCACCGAAGGGGGGAGCTCCTACAATGAGCAGTTCTTC

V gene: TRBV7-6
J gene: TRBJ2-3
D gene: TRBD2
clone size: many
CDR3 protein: CASSKGAGSADTQYF
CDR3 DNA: TGTGCCAGCAGTAAGGGAGCGGGGTCCGCAGATACGCAGTATTTT

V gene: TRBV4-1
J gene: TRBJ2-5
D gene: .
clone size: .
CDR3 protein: CASSQPPGRQYF
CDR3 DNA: TGCGCCAGCAGCCAACCACCGGGTCGTCAGTACTTC

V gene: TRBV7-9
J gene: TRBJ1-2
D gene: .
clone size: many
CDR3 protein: CASSPGDDGYTF
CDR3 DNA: TGTGCCAGCAGCCCCGGGGACGATGGCTACACCTTC

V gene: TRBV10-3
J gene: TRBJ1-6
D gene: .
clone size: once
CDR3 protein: CAISGTQDANYHF
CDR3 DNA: TGTGCCATCAGTGGTACACAGGATGCCAATTATCACTTT

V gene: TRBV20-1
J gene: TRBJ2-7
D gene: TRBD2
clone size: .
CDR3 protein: CSARGLAGGLGDEQYF
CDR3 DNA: TGCAGTGCTAGGGGACTAGCGGGAGGACTGGGCGACGAGCAGTACTTC

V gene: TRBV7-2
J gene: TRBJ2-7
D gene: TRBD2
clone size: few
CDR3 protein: CASSLMATSGRWGEQYF
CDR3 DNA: TGTGCCAGCAGCTTAATGGCGACTAGCGGGAGATGGGGCGAGCAGTACTTC

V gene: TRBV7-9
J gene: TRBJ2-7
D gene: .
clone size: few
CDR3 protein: CASSPGTTSGSEQYF
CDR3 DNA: TGTGCCAGCAGCCCGGGTACTACCTCCGGCAGCGAGCAGTACTTC

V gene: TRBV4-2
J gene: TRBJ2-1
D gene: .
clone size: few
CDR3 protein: CASSQVSGDLVNNEQFF
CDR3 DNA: TGTGCCAGCAGCCAGGTCTCGGGGGACCTTGTTAACAATGAGCAGTTCTTC

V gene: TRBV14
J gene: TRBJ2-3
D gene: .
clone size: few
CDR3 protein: CASSQVGNPNTQYF
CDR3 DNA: TGTGCCAGCAGCCAAGTTGGGAACCCGAATACGCAGTATTTT

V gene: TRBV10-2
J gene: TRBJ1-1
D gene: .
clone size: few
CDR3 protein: CASKYQGNTEAFF
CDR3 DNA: TGCGCCAGCAAATACCAGGGAAACACTGAAGCTTTCTTT

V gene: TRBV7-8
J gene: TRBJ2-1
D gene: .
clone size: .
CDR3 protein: CASSLEAGRYNEQFF
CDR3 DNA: TGTGCCAGCAGCTTAGAGGCGGGAAGATACAATGAGCAGTTCTTC

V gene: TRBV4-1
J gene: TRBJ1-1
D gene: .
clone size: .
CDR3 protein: CASSQVTTAGTEAFF
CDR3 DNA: TGCGCCAGCAGCCAGGTGACGACAGCGGGCACTGAAGCTTTCTTT

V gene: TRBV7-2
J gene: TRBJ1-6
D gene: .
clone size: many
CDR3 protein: CASSSYVGNSPLHF
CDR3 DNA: TGTGCCAGCAGCTCCTATGTGGGGAATTCACCCCTCCACTTT

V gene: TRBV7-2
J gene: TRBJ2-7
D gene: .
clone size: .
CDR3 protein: CASSSAGVATDEQYF
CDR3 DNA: TGTGCCAGCAGCTCAGCAGGGGTAGCCACCGACGAGCAGTACTTC

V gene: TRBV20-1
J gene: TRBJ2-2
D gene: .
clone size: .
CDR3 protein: CSASSGRGANTGELFF
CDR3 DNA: TGCAGTGCGAGTAGTGGTAGGGGTGCGAACACCGGGGAGCTGTTTTTT

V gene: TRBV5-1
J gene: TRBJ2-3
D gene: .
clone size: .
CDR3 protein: CASSYRDPTDTQYF
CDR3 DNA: TGCGCCAGCAGCTACCGGGACCCCACAGATACGCAGTATTTT

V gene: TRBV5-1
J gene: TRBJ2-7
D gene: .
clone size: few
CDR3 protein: CASSFRGGGYEQYF
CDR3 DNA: TGCGCCAGCAGCTTTAGGGGGGGCGGATACGAGCAGTACTTC

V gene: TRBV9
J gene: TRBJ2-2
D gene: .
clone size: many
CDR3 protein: CASSVGGNTGELFF
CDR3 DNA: TGTGCCAGCAGCGTAGGGGGGAACACCGGGGAGCTGTTTTTT

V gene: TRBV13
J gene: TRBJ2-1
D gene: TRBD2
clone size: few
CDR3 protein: CASSSYGLDTAEHEQFF
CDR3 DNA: TGTGCCAGCAGCTCATACGGACTAGACACAGCCGAGCATGAGCAGTTCTTC

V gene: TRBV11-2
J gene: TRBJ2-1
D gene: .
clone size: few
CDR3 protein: CASSLAGSHEQFF
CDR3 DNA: TGTGCCAGCAGCTTAGCAGGGAGCCATGAGCAGTTCTTC

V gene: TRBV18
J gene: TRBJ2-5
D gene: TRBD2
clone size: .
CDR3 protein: CASLGLAGDEETQYF
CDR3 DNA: TGTGCCAGCTTGGGACTAGCGGGAGATGAAGAGACCCAGTACTTC

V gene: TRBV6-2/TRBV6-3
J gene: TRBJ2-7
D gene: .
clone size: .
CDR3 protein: CASSSPGSEQYF
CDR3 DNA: TGTGCCAGCAGTTCCCCGGGGTCCGAGCAGTACTTC